These 18 T cell receptor beta chains were all obtained from the same sample, sequenced in a study of cytomegalovirus exposure and HLA in healthy donors. Use of 60 Vbeta and 13 Jbeta primers characterized the PCR. The table came from immunoSEQ multiplex PCR; TCRdb's copy has only in-frame clones and leaves some out. The listing records 220,000 or so clones. The material sequenced was PBMCs. The receptors originated from a girl aged 2 to 9 in good health and CMV-seropositive.

The V call is TRBV2, the J call TRBJ1-5, with D maybe TRBD1 (6 bases). Germline lookup yields CDR1 SNHLY and CDR2 FYNNEI. The CDR3 extends over 19 amino acids. The V end was cut by 4 bases, the J end by 4 bases, with 26 bases between. As DNA, the CDR3 is TGTGCCAGCAGTGCTAGGGGTTTGCAGGCTAGGACAGCTAATCAGCCCCAGCATTTT. This encodes CASSARGLQARTANQPQHF.

V gene TRBV13 combines with J gene TRBJ2-2, with D perhaps TRBD2 (5 bases). Per germline, CDR1 PRHDT and CDR2 FYEKMQ (reference sequence). V was trimmed by 5 bases and J by 0 bases, leaving 16 bases between them. This CDR3 is built from 17 residues. This CDR3 reads CASSPLASRTNTGELFF. The CDR3, as DNA: TGTGCCAGCAGCCCCCTCGCTAGCAGGACGAACACCGGGGAGCTGTTTTTT.

This chain uses TRBV28 with TRBJ2-7; 9 bases align to TRBD2. CDR3 size: 14 residues. V lost 6 bases to trimming and J lost 3 bases; unmatched junction nucleotides: 6. Germline V gives CDR1 MDHEN, CDR2 SYDVKM. CDR3 nucleotides: TGTGCCAGCAGCTCTAGCGGGATTCTCTACGAGCAGTACTTC. Its protein product is CASSSSGILYEQYF.

This chain links TRBV6-5 with TRBJ1-4; the D gene is possibly TRBD1 (5 bases). This CDR3 contains 16 residues. CDR1 and CDR2 from the germline V gene are MNHEY and SVGAGI. The V and J ends lost 3 bases and 3 bases respectively, with 14 bases between them. The CDR3 here is CASSYRGGGANEKLFF. The CDR3 DNA reads TGTGCCAGCAGTTATCGCGGGGGGGGAGCTAATGAAAAACTGTTTTTT.

The J gene is TRBJ2-5, the V gene TRBV10-1; the D gene is possibly TRBD1 (5 bases). Trimming removed 2 bases from V and 5 bases from J, with 15 bases in between. This CDR3 has 15 residues. Germline V CDR1 and CDR2: WNHNN, SYGVQD (reference sequence). CDR3 residues: CASSETQAVGETQYF. CDR3 sequence (DNA): TGCGCCAGCAGTGAGACACAGGCGGTCGGGGAGACCCAGTACTTC.

The chain links TRBV6-1 to TRBJ2-7, with 12 positions matching TRBD1. The CDR3 extends over 15 amino acids. V shed 3 bases and J 7 bases; nucleotides not matched to a gene: 7. The germline V gene encodes CDR1 MNHNS and CDR2 SASEGT. CDR3 coding DNA: TGTGCCAGCAGTGACGGGACAGGGGGCCTGGGAGAGCAGTACTTC. Its protein product is CASSDGTGGLGEQYF.

The chain combines TRBV29-1 with TRBJ2-7; 11 nucleotides match TRBD2. The V segment lost 6 bases and the J segment 0 bases; nucleotides outside the gene matches: 7. Germline V gives CDR1 SQVTM, CDR2 ANQGSEA. This CDR3 contains 15 residues. CDR3 amino acids: CSVGLAGYRSYEQYF. The CDR3, as DNA: TGCAGCGTAGGACTAGCGGGCTATCGCTCCTACGAGCAGTACTTC.

V and J are TRBV30 and TRBJ1-2; D gene unclear. This CDR3 is 14 amino acids long. With 3 bases removed from V and 8 bases from J, the gap between germline ends came to 19 bases. CDR1 and CDR2 from the germline V gene are GTSNPN and SVGIG (reference sequence). CDR3 DNA: TGTGCCTGGAGGAGGGATGGAGCCCTCGACGGCTACACCTTC. It encodes CAWRRDGALDGYTF.

This chain uses TRBV6-5 with TRBJ2-5; weak D call: TRBD1 (5 bases). CDR3 length equals 15 residues. With 6 bases removed from V and 7 bases from J, the gap between germline ends came to 21 bases. Germline CDR1 MNHEY, CDR2 SVGAGI. The CDR3 protein is CASSPVARGTWTQYF. DNA of the CDR3: TGTGCCAGCAGCCCCGTAGCTAGGGGAACGTGGACCCAGTACTTC.

The V call is TRBV19, the J call TRBJ2-5; 7 bases are shared with TRBD1. The length of the CDR3 is 14 residues. From germline, CDR1 is LNHDA and CDR2 SQIVND (reference sequence). V lost 3 bases to trimming and J lost 3 bases; unmatched junction nucleotides: 4. CDR3 sequence (DNA): TGTGCCAGTAGTATTGACAGGGTCGAAGAGACCCAGTACTTC. Residues: CASSIDRVEETQYF. The whole variable domain, remainder taken from reference TRBV19 and TRBJ2-5, is DGGITQSPKYLFRKEGQNVTLSCEQNLNHDAMYWYRQDPGQGLRLIYYSQIVNDFQKGDIAEGYSVSREKKESFPLTVTSAQKNPTAFYLCASSIDRVEETQYFGPGTRLLVL.

The V gene is TRBV5-1, the J gene TRBJ2-2; 10 bases fit TRBD2. The CDR3 runs to 16 residues. The germline CDR1 and CDR2 sequences are SGHRS and YFSETQ. Trimming took 2 bases from V and 1 from J; bases not matched to a gene: 2. CDR3 sequence: CASSFWTSGNTGELFF. The CDR3, as DNA: TGCGCCAGCAGCTTCTGGACTAGCGGGAACACCGGGGAGCTGTTTTTT. Complete variable domain (other parts from reference TRBV5-1 and TRBJ2-2): KAGVTQTPRYLIKTRGQQVTLSCSPISGHRSVSWYQQTPGQGLQFLFEYFSETQRNKGNFPGRFSGRQFSNSRSEMNVSTLELGDSALYLCASSFWTSGNTGELFFGEGSRLTVL.

This chain connects TRBV19 to TRBJ2-7, with D possibly TRBD2 on 5 matching bases. Germline loops: CDR1 LNHDA, CDR2 SQIVND (reference sequence). The CDR3 is made up of 18 amino acids. Between the trimmed V and J ends, which lost 0 bases and 4 bases, there was a span of 22 bases. The CDR3 protein is CASSIDSLEGKRAYEQYF. CDR3 coding DNA: TGTGCCAGTAGTATAGACTCGCTCGAGGGCAAAAGGGCGTACGAGCAGTACTTC.

The chain has TRBV27 and TRBJ2-1; D uncertain. Germline assignment: CDR1 MNHEY and CDR2 SMNVEV (reference sequence). Trimming cost V 1 base and J 6 bases, with 16 bases left between them. This CDR3 comprises 16 residues. The CDR3 nucleotides are TGTGCCAGCAGTTTATTCGTCGCTCCTACGGTCAATGAGCAGTTCTTC. Amino acid sequence: CASSLFVAPTVNEQFF.

The V gene is TRBV11-2, the J gene TRBJ1-4, with 10 bases identical to TRBD1. V was clipped by 5 bases and J by 10 bases; unmatched bases: 7. The CDR3 runs 14 residues. Germline V lookup: CDR1 SGHAT, CDR2 FQNNGV. CDR3 sequence: CASSPDRGQRKLFF. The CDR3, as DNA: TGTGCCAGCAGCCCCGACAGGGGGCAGCGAAAACTGTTTTTT.

Concerning this clone: A junction boundary mismatches the germline segment, possibly from a read error. The gene calls are TRBV5-1 and TRBJ2-5; a weak D match, TRBD2 (6 bases). CDR3 length: 15 residues. Looked up from germline, CDR1 is SGHRS and CDR2 is YFSETQ. Here the CDR3 DNA reads TGCGCCAGCAGCCCGGAGGGGCAGCCCCAAGAGGCCCAGTACTTC. It specifies CASSPEGQPQEAQYF.

The chain carries TRBV27 and TRBJ2-5, with TRBD1 as a possible D gene (6 bases). Trimming cost V 6 bases and J 4 bases, with 15 bases left between them. The CDR3 is made up of 14 amino acids. The V gene's germline CDR1 is MNHEY and CDR2 SMNVEV (reference sequence). In nucleotides, the CDR3 is TGTGCCAGCAGGTCAGGGGACGTCCGAGAGACCCAGTACTTC. Protein: CASRSGDVRETQYF.

Comments on this clone: Within the sample, other DNA sequences also encode this same CDR3. The chain is built from TRBV6-1 and TRBJ2-7; TRBD2 aligns across 10 bases. The CDR3 consists of 16 residues. V gave up 4 bases and J gave up 4 bases; unmatched junction bases: 10. Germline loops: CDR1 MNHNS, CDR2 SASEGT. CDR3 in amino acids: CASSAPSGRGGYEQYF. CDR3 nucleotide sequence: TGTGCCAGCAGTGCTCCTAGCGGGAGAGGCGGGTACGAGCAGTACTTC.

This chain links TRBV27 with TRBJ1-5; D perhaps matches TRBD1 (5 bases). Trimming shortened V by 1 base and J by 2 bases, and 6 bases separated the two germline ends. The CDR3 runs to 14 residues. Per the germline V gene, CDR1 is MNHEY and CDR2 is SMNVEV (reference sequence). The CDR3 loop reads CASSLWGGNQPQHF. The CDR3 region has the DNA TGTGCCAGCAGTTTATGGGGGGGCAATCAGCCCCAGCATTTT.